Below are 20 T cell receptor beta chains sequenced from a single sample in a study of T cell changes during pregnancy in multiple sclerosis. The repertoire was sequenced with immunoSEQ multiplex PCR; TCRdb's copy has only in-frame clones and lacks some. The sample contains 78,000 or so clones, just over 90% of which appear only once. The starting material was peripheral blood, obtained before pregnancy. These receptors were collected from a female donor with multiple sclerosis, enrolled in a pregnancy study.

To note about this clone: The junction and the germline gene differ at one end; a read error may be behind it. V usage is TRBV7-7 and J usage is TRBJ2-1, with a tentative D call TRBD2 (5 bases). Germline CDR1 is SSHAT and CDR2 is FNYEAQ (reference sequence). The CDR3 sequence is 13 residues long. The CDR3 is CASSLAVGSEQFF. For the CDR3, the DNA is TGTGCTAGCAGCTTGGCAGTTGGGAGTGAGCAGTTCTTC.

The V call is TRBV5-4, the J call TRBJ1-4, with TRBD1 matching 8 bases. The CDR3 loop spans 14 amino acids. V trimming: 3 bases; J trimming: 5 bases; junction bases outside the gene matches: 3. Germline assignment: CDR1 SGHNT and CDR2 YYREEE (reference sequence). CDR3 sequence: CASSSGQVNEKLFF. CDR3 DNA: TGTGCCAGCAGCTCGGGACAGGTGAATGAAAAACTGTTTTTT.

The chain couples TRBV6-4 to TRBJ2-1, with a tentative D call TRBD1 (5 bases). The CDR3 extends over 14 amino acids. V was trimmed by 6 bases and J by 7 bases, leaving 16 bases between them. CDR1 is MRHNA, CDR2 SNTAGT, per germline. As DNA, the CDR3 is TGTGCCAGCAGCGCGCTAGGGGATGGGAATGAGCAGTTCTTC. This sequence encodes CASSALGDGNEQFF.

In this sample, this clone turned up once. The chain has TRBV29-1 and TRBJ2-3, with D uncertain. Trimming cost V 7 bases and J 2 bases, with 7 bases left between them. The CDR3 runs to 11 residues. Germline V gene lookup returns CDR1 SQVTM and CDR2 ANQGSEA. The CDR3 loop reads CSGRVTDTQYF. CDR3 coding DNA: TGCAGCGGAAGAGTCACAGATACGCAGTATTTT.

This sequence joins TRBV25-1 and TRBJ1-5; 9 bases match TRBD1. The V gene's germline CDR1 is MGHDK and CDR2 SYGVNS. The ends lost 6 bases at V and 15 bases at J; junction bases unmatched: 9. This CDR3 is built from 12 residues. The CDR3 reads CASRRGQGALHF. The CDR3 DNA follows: TGTGCCAGCAGGAGGGGACAGGGCGCCTTGCATTTT.

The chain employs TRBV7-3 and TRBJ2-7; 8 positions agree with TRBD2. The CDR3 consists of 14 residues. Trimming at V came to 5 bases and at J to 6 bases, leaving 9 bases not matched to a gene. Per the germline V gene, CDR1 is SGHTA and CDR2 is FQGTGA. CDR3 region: CASSPGLGLAEQYF. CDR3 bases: TGTGCCAGCAGCCCCGGACTAGGACTAGCCGAGCAGTACTTC.

This CDR3 is CASSQRPGFDTGELFF. CDR3 nucleotides: TGTGCCAGCAGTCAAAGGCCGGGTTTTGACACCGGGGAGCTGTTTTTT. V is TRBV2 and J is TRBJ2-2; D unclear. CDR3 length: 16 amino acids. The V gene lost 5 bases and the J gene lost 3 bases, with 16 bases spanning the gap. Germline V gene data show CDR1 as SNHLY and CDR2 as FYNNEI.

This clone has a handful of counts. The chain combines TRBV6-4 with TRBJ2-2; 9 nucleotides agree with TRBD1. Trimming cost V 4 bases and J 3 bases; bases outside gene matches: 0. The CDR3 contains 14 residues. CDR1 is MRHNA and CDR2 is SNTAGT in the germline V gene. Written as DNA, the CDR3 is TGTGCCAGCAGTGGGACAGGGGACACCGGGGAGCTGTTTTTT. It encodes CASSGTGDTGELFF.

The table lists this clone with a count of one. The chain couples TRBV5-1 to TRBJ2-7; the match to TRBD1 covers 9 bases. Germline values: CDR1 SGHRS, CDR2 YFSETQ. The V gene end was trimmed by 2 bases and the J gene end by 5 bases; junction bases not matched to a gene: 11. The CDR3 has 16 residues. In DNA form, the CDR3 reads TGCGCCAGCAGCTTCCGGCCGGGACAGGGACGGGACGAGCAGTACTTC. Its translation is CASSFRPGQGRDEQYF. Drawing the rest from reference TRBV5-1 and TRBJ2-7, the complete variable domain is KAGVTQTPRYLIKTRGQQVTLSCSPISGHRSVSWYQQTPGQGLQFLFEYFSETQRNKGNFPGRFSGRQFSNSRSEMNVSTLELGDSALYLCASSFRPGQGRDEQYFGPGTRLTVT.

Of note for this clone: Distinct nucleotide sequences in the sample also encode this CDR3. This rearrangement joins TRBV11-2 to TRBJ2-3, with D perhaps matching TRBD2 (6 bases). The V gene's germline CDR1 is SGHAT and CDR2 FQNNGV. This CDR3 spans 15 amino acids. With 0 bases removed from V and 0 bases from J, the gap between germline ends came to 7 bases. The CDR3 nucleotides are TGTGCCAGCAGCTTAGATGGGGGGAGCACAGATACGCAGTATTTT. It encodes CASSLDGGSTDTQYF.

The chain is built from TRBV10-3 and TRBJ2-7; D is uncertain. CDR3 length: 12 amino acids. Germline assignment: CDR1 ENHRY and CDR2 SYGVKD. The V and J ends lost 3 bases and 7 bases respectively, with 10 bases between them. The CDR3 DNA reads TGTGCCATCAGTGACCCTGTTAAAGAGCAGTACTTC. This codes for CAISDPVKEQYF.

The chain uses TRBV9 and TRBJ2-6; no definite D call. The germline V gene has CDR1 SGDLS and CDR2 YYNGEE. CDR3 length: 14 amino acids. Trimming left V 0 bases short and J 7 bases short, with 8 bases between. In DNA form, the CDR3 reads TGTGCCAGCAGCGTAGCTAATGTAGCCAACGTCCTGACTTTC. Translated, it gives CASSVANVANVLTF.

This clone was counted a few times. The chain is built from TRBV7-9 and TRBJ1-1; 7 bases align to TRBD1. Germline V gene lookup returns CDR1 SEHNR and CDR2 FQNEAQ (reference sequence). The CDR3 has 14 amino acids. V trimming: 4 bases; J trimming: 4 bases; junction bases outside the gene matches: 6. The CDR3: CASSSRQGGTEAFF. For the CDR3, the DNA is TGTGCCAGCAGCTCCAGACAGGGAGGCACTGAAGCTTTCTTT.

This CDR3 is CASSKTRDRWDEQYF. The CDR3 DNA is TGTGCCAGCAGTAAAACCCGGGACAGATGGGACGAGCAGTACTTC. The chain recombines TRBV6-6 with TRBJ2-7; 7 bases match TRBD1. The junction had 12 bases not matched to a gene; V was cut back by 5 bases and J by 5 bases. Germline CDR1 reads MNHNY; CDR2 reads SVGAGI (reference sequence). This CDR3 contains 15 residues.

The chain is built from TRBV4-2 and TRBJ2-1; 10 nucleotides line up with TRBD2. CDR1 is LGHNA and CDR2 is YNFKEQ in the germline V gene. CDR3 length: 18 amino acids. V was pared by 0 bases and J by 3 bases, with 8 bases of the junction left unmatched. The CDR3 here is CASSQDSSGSGGYNEQFF. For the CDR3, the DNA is TGTGCCAGCAGCCAAGACTCTAGCGGGAGCGGAGGCTACAATGAGCAGTTCTTC.

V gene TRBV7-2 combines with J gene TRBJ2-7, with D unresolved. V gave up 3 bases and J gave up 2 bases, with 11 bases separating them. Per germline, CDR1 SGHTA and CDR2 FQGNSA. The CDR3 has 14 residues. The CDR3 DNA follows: TGTGCCAGCAGCTTTGGTAGCAGCACCTACGAGCAGTACTTC. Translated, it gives CASSFGSSTYEQYF.

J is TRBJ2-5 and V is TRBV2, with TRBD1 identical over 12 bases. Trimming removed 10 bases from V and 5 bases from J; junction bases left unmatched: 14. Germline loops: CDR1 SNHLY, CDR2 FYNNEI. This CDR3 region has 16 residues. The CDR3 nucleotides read TGTGCCACAAACATCTTCCGGGACAGGGGGCGCGAGACCCAGTACTTC. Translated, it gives CATNIFRDRGRETQYF.

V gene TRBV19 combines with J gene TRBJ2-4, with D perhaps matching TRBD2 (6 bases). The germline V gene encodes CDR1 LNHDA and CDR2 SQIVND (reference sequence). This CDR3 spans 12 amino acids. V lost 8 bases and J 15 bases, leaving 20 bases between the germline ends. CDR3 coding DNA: TGTGCCAGTTCCACCAAGTGGGGGGTTGGGTACTTC. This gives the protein CASSTKWGVGYF.

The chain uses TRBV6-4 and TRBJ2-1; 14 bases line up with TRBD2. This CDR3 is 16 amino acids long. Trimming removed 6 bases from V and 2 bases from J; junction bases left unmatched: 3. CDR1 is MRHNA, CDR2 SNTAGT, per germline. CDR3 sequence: CASSGLAGGTYNEQFF. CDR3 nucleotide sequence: TGTGCCAGCAGCGGACTAGCGGGAGGCACCTACAATGAGCAGTTCTTC.

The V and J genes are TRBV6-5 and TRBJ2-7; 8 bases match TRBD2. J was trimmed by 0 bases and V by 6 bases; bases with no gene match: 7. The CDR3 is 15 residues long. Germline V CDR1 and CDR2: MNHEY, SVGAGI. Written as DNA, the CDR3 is TGTGCCAGCAGCCTGGAAGCGGGAGTCTCCTACGAGCAGTACTTC. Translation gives CASSLEAGVSYEQYF.